This TCR beta chain was sequenced during a study of graft-versus-host responses after intestinal transplantation. V lost 4 bases, J lost 11 bases, and 17 bases lay in between. The CDR3 has 13 residues. CDR1 MNHEY and CDR2 SVGAGI come from the germline V gene. Assay used: immunoSEQ multiplex PCR; TCRdb lists only in-frame clones, some missing. This table holds fewer than 90,000 clones, 85% to 95% found once. A word on this clone: Antigen: not known.

The specimen comprised unstimulated CD4+ T cells sorted from spleen or lymph node cells, sampled before transplant. The sequence came from a human donor who was the organ donor for an intestinal transplant. V usage is TRBV6-5 and J usage is TRBJ1-1; D ambiguous. The DNA of the CDR3 is TGTGCCAGCAGTTTAGATAGAAACCCGAAGGCTTTCTTT. This sequence encodes CASSLDRNPKAFF.